The sequence of this T cell receptor beta chain was determined in a study of shared clonotypes between healthy human individuals. Here immunoSEQ multiplex PCR was the method, and the copy in TCRdb shows in-frame clones only, minus some. The sample comprises around 350,000 clones, around 67% of which are singletons, and roughly 10% rests with the top ten. The germline V gene has CDR1 MNHNS and CDR2 SASEGT. This CDR3 contains 13 residues. V trimming: 11 bases; J trimming: 3 bases; junction bases outside the gene matches: 9. Division of CD4+ cells produced a CD45RA+ naive subset and a CD45RA-negative memory subset.

Source material: memory CD4+ T cells sorted from blood. Documented subset: CD45RA-negative fraction. This sequence originates from a man younger than 40 in good health. V is TRBV6-1 and J is TRBJ1-1; 7 bases are a match to TRBD1. The CDR3 is CAGASTGYTEAFF. In DNA, the CDR3 is TGTGCCGGCGCCTCGACAGGGTACACTGAAGCTTTCTTT.